The 8 T cell receptor beta chains presented below share a single source sample, sequenced in a study of blood T cell repertoires in COVID-19. Only in-frame clones appear in the TCRdb table, and some are missing; sequencing was by immunoSEQ multiplex PCR. The sample records under 200,000 clones, roughly 84% being singletons. The specimen sequenced was peripheral blood. These receptors were collected from a woman of 80 years or more with acute or convalescent COVID-19.

The rearrangement links TRBV12-3 or TRBV12-4 to TRBJ2-5, with a possible D match to TRBD1 (5 bases). The germline V and J ends were trimmed by 1 base and 4 bases, with 7 bases remaining between them. The CDR3 consists of 13 residues. The CDR3 bases are TGTGCCAGCAGTTTAGAGGGGTCAGAGACCCAGTACTTC. This translates into CASSLEGSETQYF.

V usage is TRBV7-9 and J usage is TRBJ1-4, with 8 positions matching TRBD1. After removal of 2 bases from V and 8 bases from J, the junction contained 1 base not matched to a gene. The germline CDR1 and CDR2 sequences are SEHNR and FQNEAQ (reference sequence). The CDR3 loop spans 13 amino acids. This CDR3 reads CASSLTGGEKLFF. In DNA form, the CDR3 reads TGTGCCAGCAGCTTAACAGGGGGGGAAAAACTGTTTTTT.

The chain uses TRBV14 and TRBJ2-5; 9 bases align to TRBD2. Trimming at V came to 0 bases and at J to 5 bases, leaving 4 bases not matched to a gene. CDR1 SGHDN and CDR2 FVKESK come from the germline V gene. The CDR3 runs to 15 residues. The CDR3 region has the DNA TGTGCCAGCAGCCAAGATAGCGGGGGATGGGAGACCCAGTACTTC. Translated: CASSQDSGGWETQYF.

V usage is TRBV19 and J usage is TRBJ1-5, with 8 bases that match TRBD1. V was clipped by 6 bases and J by 2 bases; unmatched bases: 9. Germline V gene data show CDR1 as LNHDA and CDR2 as SQIVND (reference sequence). The CDR3 has 16 amino acids. CDR3 sequence: CASSSTGALGNQPQHF. DNA for the CDR3: TGTGCCAGTAGCTCGACAGGGGCCCTTGGCAATCAGCCCCAGCATTTT. Based on the CDR3 plus reference TRBV19 and TRBJ1-5, the full variable domain is DGGITQSPKYLFRKEGQNVTLSCEQNLNHDAMYWYRQDPGQGLRLIYYSQIVNDFQKGDIAEGYSVSREKKESFPLTVTSAQKNPTAFYLCASSSTGALGNQPQHFGDGTRLSIL.

The rearrangement links TRBV10-3 to TRBJ2-5; D might be TRBD2 (7 bases). The CDR3 covers 17 residues. V shed 2 bases and J shed 6 bases, with 22 bases lying between them. The germline V gene has CDR1 ENHRY and CDR2 SYGVKD. The CDR3 nucleotides are TGTGCCATCAGTGAGCCCGGCTTGGGGGGGGCAGGAAAGACCCAGTACTTC. Translation: CAISEPGLGGAGKTQYF.

The chain recombines TRBV4-1 with TRBJ2-1, with D possibly TRBD2 on 6 matching bases. The CDR3 loop spans 15 amino acids. From germline, CDR1 is MGHRA and CDR2 YSYEKL. V was clipped by 0 bases and J by 9 bases, with 15 bases between them. CDR3 in DNA: TGCGCCAGCAGCCAAGAGAGGGGCGGGGCGAGTGAGCAGTTCTTC. Translated: CASSQERGGASEQFF.

The chain employs TRBV19 and TRBJ1-1; D is ambiguous. The CDR3 consists of 12 residues. V shed 2 bases and J shed 8 bases, with 9 bases lying between them. The germline V gene has CDR1 LNHDA and CDR2 SQIVND (reference sequence). The CDR3 DNA sequence: TGTGCCAGTAGTATATATGGAGAGGAAGCTTTCTTT. Translated: CASSIYGEEAFF.

This chain connects TRBV4-1 to TRBJ2-5; D may be TRBD2 (6 bases). The CDR3 has 14 amino acids. V was clipped by 0 bases and J by 5 bases, with 10 bases between them. Looked up from germline, CDR1 is MGHRA and CDR2 is YSYEKL. The CDR3 DNA reads TGCGCCAGCAGCCAAGATACGGGGGAGGAGACCCAGTACTTC. Translation gives CASSQDTGEETQYF.